This T cell receptor (beta chain) was recorded in a study of blood T cells in healthy people across ages. For the study at large: In model experiments, template switching was able to capture about one barcoded beta molecule for every two T cells that were present.

Combining a sample-barcoded 5' primer with a J-beta primer mix, a second PCR ran for roughly 7 to 11 cycles. Each CDR3 protein gets one entry after TCRdb re-called the 5' RACE reads with MiXCR. The sample holds about 680,000 distinct CDR3 sequences, 49% seen once. Healthy Caucasian individuals from Russia aged 6 to 90 served as donors. Germline CDR1 is SNHLY and CDR2 is FYNNEI. Trimming cost V 5 bases and J 11 bases, with 27 bases left between them. CDR3 size: 16 residues. The sample taken for sequencing was blood. The TCR comes from a woman aged 55-69 years in good health. The V gene is TRBV2, the J gene TRBJ2-5; possible D gene TRBD2, 6 bases. CDR3 bases: TGTGCCAGCAGTCAGTCCCTAGCGAGAGGGTACAATGAGCAGTACTTC. Translation: CASSQSLARGYNEQYF. The full variable domain, in which reference TRBV2 and TRBJ2-5 provide the parts outside the CDR3, is EPEVTQTPSHQVTQMGQEVILRCVPISNHLYFYWYRQILGQKVEFLVSFYNNEISEKSEIFDDQFSVERPDGSNFTLKIRSTKLEDSAMYFCASSQSLARGYNEQYFGPGTRLLVL.